Listed here are 13 T cell receptor beta chains from one sample, sequenced in a study of patients and donors after allogeneic stem cell transplantation. TCRdb reanalysed the RT-PCR reads using MiXCR and keeps one entry per CDR3 protein. The sample consists of approximately 250,000 distinct CDR3 sequences, around 14% of them appearing once. The specimen was blood, either unsorted or a sorted T cell fraction (not recorded which). These receptors were taken from a human donor who was either an allogeneic HSCT recipient or a stem cell or donor lymphocyte infusion donor (not recorded which). It is not recorded whose cells these are; they may come from a transplant donor.

This clonotype was picked up many times. The chain carries TRBV7-2 and TRBJ1-1; D perhaps matches TRBD1 (6 bases). This CDR3 has 12 amino acids. V lost 5 bases and J 3 bases, leaving 7 bases between the germline ends. The germline V gene encodes CDR1 SGHTA and CDR2 FQGNSA. The CDR3, as DNA: TGTGCCAGCAGCGCAGGGGACACTGAAGCTTTCTTT. Its translation is CASSAGDTEAFF.

The CDR3 here is CSARKRTSYNEQFF. CDR3 in DNA: TGCAGTGCTAGAAAGCGGACCTCCTACAATGAGCAGTTCTTC. The genes are TRBV20-1 and TRBJ2-1, with D perhaps TRBD2 (5 bases). There are 14 residues in the CDR3. Trimming shortened V by 2 bases and J by 0 bases, and 8 bases separated the two germline ends. Germline V CDR1 and CDR2: DFQATT, SNEGSKA (reference sequence).

The rearrangement uses TRBV3-1 and TRBJ2-1; D might be TRBD2 (5 bases). The CDR3 is 16 amino acids. CDR1 and CDR2 from the germline V gene are LGHDT and YNNKEL (reference sequence). Trimming left V 0 bases short and J 9 bases short, with 18 bases between. The CDR3 nucleotides read TGTGCCAGCAGCCAAGATATGTCTAGCTCAGGTCCTGAGCAGTTCTTC. Residues: CASSQDMSSSGPEQFF.

This clonotype has more than one count but fewer than ten. The rearrangement links TRBV12-3 or TRBV12-4 to TRBJ2-3; 7 nucleotides align to TRBD1. This CDR3 is built from 14 residues. The junction had 6 bases not matched to a gene; V was cut back by 7 bases and J by 2 bases. The CDR3 DNA is TGTGCCAGCACTAGACAGGGTCCCACAGATACGCAGTATTTT. This gives the protein CASTRQGPTDTQYF.

This clonotype has at least ten counts. The chain carries TRBV6-1 and TRBJ1-1; D uncertain. V was pared by 4 bases and J by 1 base, with 10 bases between. The CDR3 contains 14 residues. Germline V CDR1 and CDR2: MNHNS, SASEGT. The CDR3 reads CASSAALGNTEAFF. CDR3 nucleotides: TGTGCCAGCAGTGCGGCGTTGGGGAACACTGAAGCTTTCTTT.

Many counts were recorded for this clonotype. The CDR3 sequence is CAIRAVAGADTQYF. Written as DNA, the CDR3 is TGTGCCATCAGGGCCGTAGCGGGGGCAGATACGCAGTATTTT. The V and J genes are TRBV10-3 and TRBJ2-3; TRBD2 matches at 9 bases. This CDR3 is 14 amino acids long. The V and J ends lost 6 bases and 4 bases, in that order; junction bases with no gene match: 5. CDR1 is ENHRY, CDR2 SYGVKD, per germline.

The rearrangement uses TRBV7-2 and TRBJ1-6; D is unclear. Germline assignment: CDR1 SGHTA and CDR2 FQGNSA. CDR3 length: 15 amino acids. V lost 1 base, J lost 8 bases, and 12 bases lay in between. CDR3 nucleotides: TGTGCCAGCAGCTTAGATGGACGGGCGCATTCACCCCTCCACTTT. Protein sequence: CASSLDGRAHSPLHF.

This clonotype was detected ten times or more. The rearrangement uses TRBV12-3 or TRBV12-4 and TRBJ1-5; 10 bases match TRBD1. The length of the CDR3 is 15 residues. After removal of 6 bases from V and 5 bases from J, the junction contained 7 bases not matched to a gene. CDR3 DNA sequence: TGTGCCAGCAGATACGGACAGGGGGAATATCAGCCCCAGCATTTT. Encoded protein: CASRYGQGEYQPQHF.

This clonotype was counted between two and nine times. The rearrangement joins TRBV20-1 to TRBJ2-6; TRBD1 aligns across 7 bases. V gave up 3 bases and J gave up 0 bases; unmatched junction bases: 14. This CDR3 contains 19 residues. CDR1 is DFQATT and CDR2 is SNEGSKA in the germline V gene (reference sequence). CDR3: CSASSLQPGTASGANVLTF. The CDR3 DNA sequence: TGCAGTGCTAGCAGCTTACAACCCGGGACAGCCTCTGGGGCCAACGTCCTGACTTTC.

In the case of this clonotype: With a much larger clone just one base away, this may be a read error. The CDR3 end shows no conserved phenylalanine or tryptophan, and so a read error is likely. The genes are TRBV20-1 and TRBJ2-7, with 10 bases matching TRBD1. The germline V gene has CDR1 DFQATT and CDR2 SNEGSKA (reference sequence). With V trimmed by 2 bases and J by 4 bases, 5 bases remained unmatched. The CDR3 has 14 amino acids. Written as DNA, the CDR3 is TGCAGTGCTAGATTGGGGGACAGGGGATACGAGCAGTACTCC. Protein: CSARLGDRGYEQYS.

This clonotype has only a few counts. The chain recombines TRBV20-1 with TRBJ2-5; D unresolved. The germline V gene has CDR1 DFQATT and CDR2 SNEGSKA (reference sequence). V lost 6 bases and J lost 1, with 12 bases in between. The CDR3 length is 13 residues. CDR3 sequence (DNA): TGCAGTGCGATAGACCGGACCCAAGAGACCCAGTACTTC. Its translation: CSAIDRTQETQYF.

The rearrangement uses TRBV19 and TRBJ2-7; 12 nucleotides agree with TRBD1. Germline values: CDR1 LNHDA, CDR2 SQIVND (reference sequence). J gave up 7 bases and V 8 bases, and 9 bases lay outside the gene matches. The CDR3 is made up of 14 amino acids. CDR3 amino acids: CASQPGQGALEQYF. The CDR3 DNA sequence: TGTGCCAGTCAACCGGGACAGGGGGCGTTGGAGCAGTACTTC.

J is TRBJ2-1 and V is TRBV29-1; maybe TRBD2 (6 bases). Germline V lookup: CDR1 SQVTM, CDR2 ANQGSEA. V lost 0 bases and J 4 bases, leaving 13 bases between the germline ends. This CDR3 spans 15 amino acids. The CDR3 reads CSVEDSGETYNEQFF. The CDR3 DNA follows: TGCAGCGTTGAAGATTCGGGGGAGACTTACAATGAGCAGTTCTTC.